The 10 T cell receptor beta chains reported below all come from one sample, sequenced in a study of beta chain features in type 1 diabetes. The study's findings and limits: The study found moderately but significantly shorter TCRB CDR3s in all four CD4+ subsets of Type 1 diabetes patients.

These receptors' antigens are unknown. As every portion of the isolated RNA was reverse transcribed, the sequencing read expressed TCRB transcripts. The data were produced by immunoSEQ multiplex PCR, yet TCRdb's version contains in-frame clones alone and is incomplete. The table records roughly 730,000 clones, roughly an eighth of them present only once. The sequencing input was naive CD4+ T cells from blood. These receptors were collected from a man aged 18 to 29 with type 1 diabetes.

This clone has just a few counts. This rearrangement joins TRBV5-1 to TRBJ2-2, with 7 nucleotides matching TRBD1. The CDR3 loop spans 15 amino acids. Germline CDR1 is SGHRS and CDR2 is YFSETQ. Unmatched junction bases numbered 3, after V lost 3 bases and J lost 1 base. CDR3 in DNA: TGCGCCAGCAGCTACGGGACAGAGAACACCGGGGAGCTGTTTTTT. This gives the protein CASSYGTENTGELFF.

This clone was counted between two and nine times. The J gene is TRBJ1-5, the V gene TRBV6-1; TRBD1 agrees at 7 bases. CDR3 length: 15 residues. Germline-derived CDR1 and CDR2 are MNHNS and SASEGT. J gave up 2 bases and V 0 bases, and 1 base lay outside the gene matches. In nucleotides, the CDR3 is TGTGCCAGCAGTGAAGCCAGGGGGGGCAATCAGCCCCAGCATTTT. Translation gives CASSEARGGNQPQHF.

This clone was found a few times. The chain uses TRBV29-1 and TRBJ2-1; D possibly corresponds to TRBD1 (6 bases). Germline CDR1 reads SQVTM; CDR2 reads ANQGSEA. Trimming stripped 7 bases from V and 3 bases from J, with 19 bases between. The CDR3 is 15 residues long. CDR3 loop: CSAPWEQGGYNEQFF. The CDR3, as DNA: TGCAGCGCACCGTGGGAACAGGGTGGCTACAATGAGCAGTTCTTC.

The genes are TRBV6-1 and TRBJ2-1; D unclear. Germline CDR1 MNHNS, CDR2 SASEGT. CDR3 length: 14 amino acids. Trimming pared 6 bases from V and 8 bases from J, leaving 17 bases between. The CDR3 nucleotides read TGTGCCAGCAGCTACATCGGCCTACACGATGAGCAGTTCTTC. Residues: CASSYIGLHDEQFF.

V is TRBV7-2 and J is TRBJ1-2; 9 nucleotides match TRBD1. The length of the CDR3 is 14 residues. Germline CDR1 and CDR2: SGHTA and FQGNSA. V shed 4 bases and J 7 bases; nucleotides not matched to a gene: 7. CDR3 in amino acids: CASSSRTGDFGYTF. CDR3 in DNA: TGTGCCAGCAGCTCCAGGACAGGGGACTTTGGCTACACCTTC.

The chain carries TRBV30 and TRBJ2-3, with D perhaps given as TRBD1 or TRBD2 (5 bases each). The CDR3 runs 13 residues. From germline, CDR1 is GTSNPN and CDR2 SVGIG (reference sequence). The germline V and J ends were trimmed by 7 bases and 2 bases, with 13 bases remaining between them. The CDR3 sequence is CASLGEYTDTQYF. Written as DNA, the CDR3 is TGTGCCTCTTTGGGGGAGTACACAGATACGCAGTATTTT. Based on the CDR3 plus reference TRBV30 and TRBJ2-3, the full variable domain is SQTIHQWPATLVQPVGSPLSLECTVEGTSNPNLYWYRQAAGRGLQLLFYSVGIGQISSEVPQNLSASRPQDRQFILSSKKLLLSDSGFYLCASLGEYTDTQYFGPGTRLTVL.

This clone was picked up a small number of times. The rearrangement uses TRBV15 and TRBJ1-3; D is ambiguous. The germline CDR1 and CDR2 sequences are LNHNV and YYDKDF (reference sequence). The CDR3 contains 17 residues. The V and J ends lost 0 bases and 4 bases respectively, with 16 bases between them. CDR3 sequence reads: CATSRDLDPDDGNTIYF. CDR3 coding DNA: TGTGCCACCAGCAGAGATCTGGACCCGGACGACGGAAACACCATATATTTT.

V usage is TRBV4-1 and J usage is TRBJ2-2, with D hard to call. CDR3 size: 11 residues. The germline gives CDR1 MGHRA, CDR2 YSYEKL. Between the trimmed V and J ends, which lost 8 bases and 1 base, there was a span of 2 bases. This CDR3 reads CASRNTGELFF. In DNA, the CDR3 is TGCGCCAGCCGGAACACCGGGGAGCTGTTTTTT.

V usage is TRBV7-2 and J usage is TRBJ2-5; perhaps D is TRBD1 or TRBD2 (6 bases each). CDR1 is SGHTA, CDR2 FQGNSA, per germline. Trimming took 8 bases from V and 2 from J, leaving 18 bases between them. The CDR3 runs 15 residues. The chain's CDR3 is CASGTRGPGQETQYF. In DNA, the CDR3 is TGTGCCAGCGGTACTCGGGGGCCAGGACAAGAGACCCAGTACTTC.

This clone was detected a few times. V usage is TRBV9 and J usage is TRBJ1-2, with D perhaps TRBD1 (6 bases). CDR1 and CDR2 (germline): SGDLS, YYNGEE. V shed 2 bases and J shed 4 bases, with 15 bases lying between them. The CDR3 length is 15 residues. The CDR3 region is CASSVAGAGAYGYTF. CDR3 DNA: TGTGCCAGCAGCGTGGCGGGGGCCGGGGCCTATGGCTACACCTTC.